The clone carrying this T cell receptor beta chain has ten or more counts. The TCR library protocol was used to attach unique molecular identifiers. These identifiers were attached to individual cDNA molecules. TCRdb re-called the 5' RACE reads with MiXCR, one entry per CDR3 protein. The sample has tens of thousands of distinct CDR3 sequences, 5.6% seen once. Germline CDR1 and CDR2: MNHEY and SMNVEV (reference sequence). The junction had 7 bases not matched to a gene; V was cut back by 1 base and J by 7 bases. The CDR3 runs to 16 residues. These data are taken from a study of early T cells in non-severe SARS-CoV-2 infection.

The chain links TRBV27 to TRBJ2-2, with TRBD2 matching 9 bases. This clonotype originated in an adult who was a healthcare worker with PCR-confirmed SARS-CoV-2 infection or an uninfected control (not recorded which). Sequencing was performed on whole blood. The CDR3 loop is CASSLYSGRGGGELFF. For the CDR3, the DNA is TGTGCCAGCAGTTTATATAGCGGGAGAGGGGGCGGGGAGCTGTTTTTT.